The next 8 T cell receptor beta chains were all read from a single sample in a study of blood T cell repertoires in COVID-19. The data were produced by immunoSEQ multiplex PCR, yet TCRdb's version contains in-frame clones alone and is incomplete. This repertoire shows 150,000 to 200,000 clones, around 83% found once; its top ten account for around 7.3%. The sequencing input was peripheral blood. These TCRs come from a woman between 70 and 85 years old with COVID-19, enrolled during active disease.

This chain links TRBV27 with TRBJ2-7, with 10 nucleotides matching TRBD1. With V trimmed by 3 bases and J by 6 bases, 8 bases remained unmatched. The CDR3 extends over 15 amino acids. Germline CDR1 and CDR2: MNHEY and SMNVEV (reference sequence). The CDR3 bases are TGTGCCAGCAGTTTTGGAGTCGGGACAGGGGTCGAGCAGTACTTC. Its translation is CASSFGVGTGVEQYF.

The chain employs TRBV19 and TRBJ1-6, with 8 bases matching TRBD1. The CDR3 is 14 amino acids. V was clipped by 9 bases and J by 6 bases; unmatched bases: 7. Per germline, CDR1 LNHDA and CDR2 SQIVND (reference sequence). CDR3 coding DNA: TGTGCCAGCGTTGGACAGGGAGGTAATTCACCCCTCCACTTT. It specifies CASVGQGGNSPLHF. Based on the CDR3 plus reference TRBV19 and TRBJ1-6, the full variable domain is DGGITQSPKYLFRKEGQNVTLSCEQNLNHDAMYWYRQDPGQGLRLIYYSQIVNDFQKGDIAEGYSVSREKKESFPLTVTSAQKNPTAFYLCASVGQGGNSPLHFGNGTRLTVT.

The table lists this clone with a count of one. The rearrangement links TRBV7-9 to TRBJ2-2, with D perhaps TRBD2 (5 bases). The V gene lost 5 bases and the J gene lost 6 bases, with 13 bases spanning the gap. Per the germline V gene, CDR1 is SEHNR and CDR2 is FQNEAQ (reference sequence). The length of the CDR3 is 14 residues. CDR3 in amino acids: CASSKRSGAGELFF. For the CDR3, the DNA is TGTGCCAGCAGCAAGAGGTCCGGGGCCGGGGAGCTGTTTTTT.

The chain carries TRBV11-3 and TRBJ2-3, with TRBD2 matching 12 bases. The CDR3 extends over 16 amino acids. V was pared by 5 bases and J by 0 bases, with 3 bases of the junction left unmatched. The V gene's germline CDR1 is SGHNT and CDR2 YENEEA. The CDR3 sequence is CASSNGLAGSTDTQYF. The CDR3 DNA reads TGTGCCAGCAGCAACGGACTAGCGGGAAGCACAGATACGCAGTATTTT.

This clone appeared a single time. The chain couples TRBV18 to TRBJ2-5; 7 nucleotides match TRBD1. The CDR3 extends over 14 amino acids. Trimming removed 6 bases from V and 5 bases from J; junction bases left unmatched: 9. The V gene's germline CDR1 is KGHSH and CDR2 LQKENI. In nucleotides, the CDR3 is TGTGCCAGCTCCCGTCGACAGGGCGGGGAGACCCAGTACTTC. Protein sequence: CASSRRQGGETQYF.

This chain uses TRBV4-1 with TRBJ1-3; D is undetermined. From germline, CDR1 is MGHRA and CDR2 YSYEKL. This CDR3 is 13 amino acids long. Trimming left V 2 bases short and J 4 bases short, with 6 bases between. In nucleotides, the CDR3 is TGCGCCAGCAGCCAAACACAGGGAAACACCATATATTTT. It encodes CASSQTQGNTIYF.

The rearrangement links TRBV3-1 (or the pseudogene TRBV3-2) to TRBJ1-1, with 7 bases matching TRBD1. Germline V gene lookup returns CDR1 LGHDT and CDR2 YNNKEL (reference sequence). V lost 4 bases to trimming and J lost 6 bases; unmatched junction nucleotides: 8. CDR3 size: 14 residues. The chain's CDR3 is CASSPDRVVPEAFF. CDR3 coding DNA: TGTGCCAGCAGCCCAGACAGGGTGGTACCTGAAGCTTTCTTT.

V is TRBV30 and J is TRBJ2-1, with 7 positions matching TRBD1. Germline V gives CDR1 GTSNPN, CDR2 SVGIG (reference sequence). V dropped 4 bases and J dropped 7; count of bases not matched to a gene: 16. The CDR3 contains 16 residues. The CDR3 here is CAWKVTGSFRKNEQFF. As DNA, the CDR3 is TGTGCCTGGAAGGTGACAGGGTCATTCAGGAAGAATGAGCAGTTCTTC.